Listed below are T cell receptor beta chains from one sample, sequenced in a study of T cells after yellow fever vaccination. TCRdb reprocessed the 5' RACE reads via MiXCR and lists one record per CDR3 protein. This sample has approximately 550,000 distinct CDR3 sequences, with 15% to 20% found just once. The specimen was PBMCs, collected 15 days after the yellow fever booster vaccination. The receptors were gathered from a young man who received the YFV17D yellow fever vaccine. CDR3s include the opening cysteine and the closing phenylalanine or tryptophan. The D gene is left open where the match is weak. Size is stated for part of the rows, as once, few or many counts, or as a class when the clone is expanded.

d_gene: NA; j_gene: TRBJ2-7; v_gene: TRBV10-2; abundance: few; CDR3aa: CASSPYSGQSYEQYF; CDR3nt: TGCGCCAGCAGTCCTTATAGCGGACAATCCTACGAGCAGTACTTC
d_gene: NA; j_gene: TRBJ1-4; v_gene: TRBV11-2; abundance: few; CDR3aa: CASSSGYTEKLFF; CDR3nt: TGTGCCAGCAGCTCAGGGTATACTGAAAAACTGTTTTTT
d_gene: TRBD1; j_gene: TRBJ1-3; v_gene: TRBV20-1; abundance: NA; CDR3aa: CSALNNRGAGNTIYF; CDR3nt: TGCAGTGCCTTAAATAACAGGGGCGCCGGAAACACCATATATTTT
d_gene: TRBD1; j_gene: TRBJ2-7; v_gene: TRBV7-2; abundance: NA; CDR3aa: CASSTRQGSYEQYF; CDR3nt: TGTGCCAGCAGCACCCGACAGGGTTCCTACGAGCAGTACTTC
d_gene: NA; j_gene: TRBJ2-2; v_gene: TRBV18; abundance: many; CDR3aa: CASSPSANTGELFF; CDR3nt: TGTGCCAGCTCACCATCAGCGAACACCGGGGAGCTGTTTTTT
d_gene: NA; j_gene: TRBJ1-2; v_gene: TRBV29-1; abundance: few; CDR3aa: CSVERRFRANYGYTF; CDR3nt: TGCAGCGTTGAACGGCGGTTTAGAGCTAACTATGGCTACACCTTC
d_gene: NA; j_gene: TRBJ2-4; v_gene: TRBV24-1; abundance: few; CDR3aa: CATFLPAKNIQYF; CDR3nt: TGTGCCACCTTCCTACCAGCCAAAAACATTCAGTACTTC
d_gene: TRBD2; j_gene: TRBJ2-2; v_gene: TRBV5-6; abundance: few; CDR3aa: CASSLGLAALNTGELFF; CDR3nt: TGTGCCAGCAGCTTGGGACTAGCGGCCCTGAACACCGGGGAGCTGTTTTTT
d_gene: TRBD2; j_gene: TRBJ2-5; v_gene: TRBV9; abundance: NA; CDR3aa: CASSVAGGLQETQYF; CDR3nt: TGTGCCAGCAGCGTAGCGGGAGGGTTACAAGAGACCCAGTACTTC
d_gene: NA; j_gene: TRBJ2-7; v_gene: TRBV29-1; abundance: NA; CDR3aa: CSVLQAFGYEQYF; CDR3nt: TGCAGCGTTCTACAGGCCTTTGGCTACGAGCAGTACTTC
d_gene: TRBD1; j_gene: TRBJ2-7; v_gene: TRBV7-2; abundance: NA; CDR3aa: CASSSEVPGQGIYEQYF; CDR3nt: TGTGCCAGCAGCTCCGAAGTCCCGGGACAGGGGATCTACGAGCAGTACTTC
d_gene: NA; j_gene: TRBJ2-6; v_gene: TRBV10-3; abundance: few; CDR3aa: CAISGPLGGPGANVLTF; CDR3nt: TGTGCCATCAGTGGACCCCTGGGAGGCCCTGGGGCCAACGTCCTGACTTTC
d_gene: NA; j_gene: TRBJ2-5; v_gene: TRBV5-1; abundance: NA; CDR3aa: CASSNTQETQYF; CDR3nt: TGCGCCAGCAGTAACACTCAAGAGACCCAGTACTTC
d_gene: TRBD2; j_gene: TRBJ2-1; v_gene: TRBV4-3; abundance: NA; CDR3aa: CASSQDLGLAAQYNEQFF; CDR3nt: TGCGCCAGCAGCCAAGATTTAGGACTAGCGGCGCAATACAATGAGCAGTTCTTC
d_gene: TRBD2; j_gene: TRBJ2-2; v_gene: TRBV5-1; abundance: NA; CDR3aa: CASSWTSSGTGELFF; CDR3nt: TGCGCCAGCAGCTGGACTAGCTCGGGCACCGGGGAGCTGTTTTTT
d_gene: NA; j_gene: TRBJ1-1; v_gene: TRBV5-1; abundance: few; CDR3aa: CASSLDGRMGAEAFF; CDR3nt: TGCGCCAGCAGCTTGGACGGCAGGATGGGGGCTGAAGCTTTCTTT
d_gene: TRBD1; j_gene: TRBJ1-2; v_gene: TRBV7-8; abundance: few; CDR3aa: CASSLGQGSPYGYTF; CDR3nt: TGTGCCAGCAGCTTGGGACAGGGGTCCCCCTATGGCTACACCTTC
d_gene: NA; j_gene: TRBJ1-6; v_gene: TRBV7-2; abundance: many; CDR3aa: CASSLGNSPLHF; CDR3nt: TGTGCCAGCAGCTTAGGAAATTCACCCCTCCACTTT
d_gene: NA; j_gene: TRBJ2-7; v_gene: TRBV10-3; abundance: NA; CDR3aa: CAISEATNEQYF; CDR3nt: TGTGCCATCAGTGAGGCAACAAACGAGCAGTACTTC
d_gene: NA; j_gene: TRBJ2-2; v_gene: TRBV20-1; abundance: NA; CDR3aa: CSASRSPYANTGELFF; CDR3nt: TGCAGTGCTAGCCGTTCGCCTTACGCGAACACCGGGGAGCTGTTTTTT
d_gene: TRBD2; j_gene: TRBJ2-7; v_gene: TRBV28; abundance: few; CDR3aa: CASRISGISYEQYF; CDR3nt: TGTGCCAGCAGGATTAGCGGGATTTCCTACGAGCAGTACTTC
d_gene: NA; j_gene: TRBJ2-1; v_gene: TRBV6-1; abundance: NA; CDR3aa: CASRSNLIYNEQFF; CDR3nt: TGTGCCAGCAGGTCTAACCTCATCTACAATGAGCAGTTCTTC
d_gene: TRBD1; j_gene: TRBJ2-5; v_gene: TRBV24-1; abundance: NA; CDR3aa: CATSDSGTGLLETQYF; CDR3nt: TGTGCCACCAGTGATTCCGGGACAGGGCTTCTAGAGACCCAGTACTTC
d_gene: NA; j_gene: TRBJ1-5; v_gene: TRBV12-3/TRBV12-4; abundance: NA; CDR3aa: CASSPTASNQPQHF; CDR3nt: TGTGCCAGCAGTCCGACAGCTAGCAATCAGCCCCAGCATTTT
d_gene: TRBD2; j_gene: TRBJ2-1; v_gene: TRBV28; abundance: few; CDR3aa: CASRLREGTYEQFF; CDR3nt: TGTGCCAGCAGGCTGCGGGAGGGCACCTATGAGCAGTTCTTC
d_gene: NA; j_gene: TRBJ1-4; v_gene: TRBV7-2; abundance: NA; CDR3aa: CASSLSGVPSEKLFF; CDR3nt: TGTGCCAGCAGCTTAAGCGGGGTCCCGTCGGAAAAACTGTTTTTT
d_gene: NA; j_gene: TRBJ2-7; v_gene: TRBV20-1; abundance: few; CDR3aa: CSARYASKNYEQYF; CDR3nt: TGCAGTGCTAGATATGCCAGCAAGAACTACGAGCAGTACTTC
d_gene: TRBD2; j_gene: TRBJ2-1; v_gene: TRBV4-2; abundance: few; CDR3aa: CASSQEGVAGDLQFF; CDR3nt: TGTGCCAGCAGCCAAGAAGGGGTAGCGGGAGATTTGCAGTTCTTC
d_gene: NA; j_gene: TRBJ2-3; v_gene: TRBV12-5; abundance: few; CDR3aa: CASGLAWTADTDTQYF; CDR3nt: TGTGCTAGTGGTTTGGCATGGACCGCCGACACAGATACGCAGTATTTT
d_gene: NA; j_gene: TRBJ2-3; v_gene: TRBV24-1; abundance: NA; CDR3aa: CATEGETDTQYF; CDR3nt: TGTGCCACCGAGGGAGAGACAGATACGCAGTATTTT
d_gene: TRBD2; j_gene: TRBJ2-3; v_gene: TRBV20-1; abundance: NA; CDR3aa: CSPGSGRPRGLGDTQYF; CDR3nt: TGCAGTCCCGGGAGCGGGAGGCCACGGGGCCTTGGAGATACGCAGTATTTT
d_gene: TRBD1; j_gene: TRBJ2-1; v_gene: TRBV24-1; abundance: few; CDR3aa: CATSDRDRGHNEQFF; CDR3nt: TGTGCCACCAGTGACCGGGACAGGGGACACAATGAGCAGTTCTTC
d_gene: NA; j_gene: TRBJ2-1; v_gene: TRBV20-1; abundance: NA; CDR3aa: CSAIPLGMSSYNEQFF; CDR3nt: TGCAGTGCTATTCCCTTAGGGATGTCCTCCTACAATGAGCAGTTCTTC
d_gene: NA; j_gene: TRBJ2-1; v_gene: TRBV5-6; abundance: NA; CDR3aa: CASSLAGPDNEQFF; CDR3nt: TGTGCCAGCAGCTTGGCCGGGCCCGACAATGAGCAGTTCTTC
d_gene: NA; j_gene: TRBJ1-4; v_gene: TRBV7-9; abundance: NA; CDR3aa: CASMSPNEKLFF; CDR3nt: TGTGCCAGTATGTCTCCTAATGAAAAACTGTTTTTT